This entry features one T cell receptor (beta chain) sequence. Its antigen is not known. The germline gives CDR1 SGHTA, CDR2 FQGNSA. V was cut by 4 bases and J by 8 bases, with 18 bases left in between. The CDR3 has 16 amino acids. This sample was included in a study of beta chain features in type 1 diabetes. Study outcomes and limitations: Fewer insertions but more deletions were seen at VDJ junctions in type 1 diabetes patients.

Each donor gave one heparinised blood draw averaging roughly 100 mL. Sorting based on CD45RO/CCR7/CD25/CD127/CD95/CD27 separated CD4+ naive, central memory, regulatory and stem cell-like memory cells. Sequencing targeted expressed TCRB transcripts, as all isolated RNA had been reverse transcribed. Repertoires were generated with immunoSEQ multiplex PCR, while TCRdb's copy carries only in-frame clones and drops some. The sample records 330,000 or so clones, 11% to 15% being singletons. The source is a man in his thirties or forties in good health. This chain joins TRBV7-2 and TRBJ1-6; D is ambiguous. The sequencing sample was made of central memory CD4+ T cells from blood. The CDR3 coding sequence is TGTGCCAGCAGCTCAGGCTGGGGTAGAAGAGATTCACCCCTCCACTTT. Translating gives CASSSGWGRRDSPLHF. The complete variable domain, with remaining parts taken from reference TRBV7-2 and TRBJ1-6, reads GAGVSQSPSNKVTEKGKDVELRCDPISGHTALYWYRQSLGQGLEFLIYFQGNSAPDKSGLPSDRFSAERTGGSVSTLTIQRTQQEDSAVYLCASSSGWGRRDSPLHFGNGTRLTVT.